This T cell receptor (beta chain) was sequenced for a study of CD8 T cells in ankylosing spondylitis. Study-wide findings and caveats: Seemingly distinctive of ankylosing spondylitis blood was a TCR beta motif formed by eight highly homologous variants. Relatively rare in peripheral blood, disease-linked clones were also CD8+.

TCRdb re-analysed the 5' RACE reads in MiXCR, keeping a single row per CDR3 protein. The sample has about 330,000 distinct CDR3 sequences; roughly 8% are singletons. With respect to this clonotype: Antigen unknown. At one end, the junction sequence differs from germline, possibly due to a read error.

Specimen: blood, either unsorted or a sorted T cell fraction (not recorded which). The receptor was isolated from a male donor with ankylosing spondylitis.

The CDR3: CASSLQLDRILNF. DNA for the CDR3: TGTGCCAGCAGTTTACAACTCGACCGCATACTCAACTTC. The gene calls are TRBV11-2 and TRBJ1-2, with D uncertain. Germline lookup yields CDR1 SGHAT and CDR2 FQNNGV. The CDR3 runs 13 residues.